One and the same sample provided the 21 T cell receptor beta chains below, sequenced in a study. Clones were read by immunoSEQ multiplex PCR, and TCRdb kept only the in-frame ones, dropping some. This table has about 50,000 clones, over 90% appearing once. Sequencing was carried out using PBMCs. The receptors here all came from a man aged 40-55 years with rheumatoid arthritis.

The CDR3: CASSRDSHFTSYEQYF. The CDR3 DNA reads TGTGCCAGCAGCCGGGACAGCCATTTTACCTCCTACGAGCAGTACTTC. The V call is TRBV7-2, the J call TRBJ2-7; 7 bases fit TRBD1. Per the germline V gene, CDR1 is SGHTA and CDR2 is FQGNSA. The length of the CDR3 is 16 residues. Trimming at V came to 5 bases and at J to 0 bases, leaving 10 bases not matched to a gene.

The chain links TRBV27 to TRBJ2-7, with a possible D match to TRBD1 (6 bases). The CDR3 totals 12 residues. V was pared by 8 bases and J by 2 bases, with 10 bases between. The germline gives CDR1 MNHEY, CDR2 SMNVEV (reference sequence). The CDR3, as DNA: TGTGCCAGCGCTGGGACACCCTACGAGCAGTACTTC. Protein product: CASAGTPYEQYF.

V and J are TRBV5-5 and TRBJ1-5; D is perhaps TRBD1 (6 bases). V lost 4 bases and J 1 base, leaving 9 bases between the germline ends. This CDR3 spans 14 amino acids. Germline CDR1 is SGHKS and CDR2 is YYEKEE (reference sequence). The CDR3 here is CASSAGQSNQPQHF. The CDR3, as DNA: TGTGCCAGCAGCGCAGGACAGAGCAATCAGCCCCAGCATTTT.

The chain carries TRBV19 and TRBJ1-2; 8 positions match TRBD1. This CDR3 spans 13 amino acids. Germline-derived CDR1 and CDR2 are LNHDA and SQIVND (reference sequence). Trimming removed 6 bases from V and 3 bases from J; junction bases left unmatched: 3. The CDR3 loop reads CASSPDRDYGYTF. In DNA, the CDR3 is TGTGCCAGTAGCCCGGACAGGGACTATGGCTACACCTTC.

V and J are TRBV6-5 and TRBJ2-7; TRBD1 aligns across 9 bases. Germline trimming cut 2 bases from V and 0 bases from J; bases unmatched to any gene: 2. The CDR3 length is 15 residues. Germline-derived CDR1 and CDR2 are MNHEY and SVGAGI. The CDR3 protein is CASSYGTGISYEQYF. In DNA, the CDR3 is TGTGCCAGCAGTTACGGGACAGGGATCTCCTACGAGCAGTACTTC.

The chain carries TRBV7-2 and TRBJ2-3, with 9 bases matching TRBD1. V trimming: 3 bases; J trimming: 1 base; junction bases outside the gene matches: 11. The CDR3 totals 18 residues. Germline lookup yields CDR1 SGHTA and CDR2 FQGNSA. CDR3 protein: CASSLGRQGVVGTDTQYF. As DNA, the CDR3 is TGTGCCAGCAGCTTGGGGAGACAGGGGGTTGTCGGCACAGATACGCAGTATTTT.

This chain joins TRBV15 and TRBJ2-5; the D gene could be TRBD1 or TRBD2 (6 bases each). Deletions cut 1 base from V and 5 bases from J, with 17 bases between. The CDR3 has 16 residues. In germline, CDR1 is LNHNV, CDR2 YYDKDF (reference sequence). CDR3 amino acids: CATSRGLGGQEETQYF. The CDR3 nucleotides read TGTGCCACCAGCAGAGGCCTTGGGGGGCAGGAGGAGACCCAGTACTTC.

The V call is TRBV12-3 or TRBV12-4, the J call TRBJ2-5; unclear D gene. The CDR3 has 13 amino acids. Between the trimmed V and J ends, which lost 8 bases and 5 bases, there was a span of 15 bases. CDR3 loop: CASGETGRETQYF. The CDR3 bases are TGTGCCAGCGGAGAAACCGGTAGGGAGACCCAGTACTTC.

V is TRBV7-3 and J is TRBJ1-1; D is perhaps TRBD1 (5 bases). This CDR3 has 14 residues. Germline lookup yields CDR1 SGHTA and CDR2 FQGTGA. Trimming pared 3 bases from V and 3 bases from J, leaving 11 bases between. CDR3 amino acids: CASSLTGTDTEAFF. The CDR3 coding sequence is TGTGCCAGCAGCTTGACTGGGACCGACACTGAAGCTTTCTTT.

The DNA of the CDR3 is TGTGCCAGCAGCTTGGCGCGTGGGACAACTAGCGGGAGGTCCCACGAGCAGTACTTC. This gives the protein CASSLARGTTSGRSHEQYF. V usage is TRBV5-6 and J usage is TRBJ2-7; 12 nucleotides line up with TRBD2. Trimming removed 0 bases from V and 5 bases from J; junction bases left unmatched: 15. This CDR3 is built from 19 residues. From germline, CDR1 is SGHDT and CDR2 YYEEEE.

The rearrangement links TRBV14 to TRBJ2-1; TRBD2 matches at 15 bases. J gave up 0 bases and V 4 bases, and 7 bases lay outside the gene matches. The CDR3 runs to 19 residues. Per germline, CDR1 SGHDN and CDR2 FVKESK. CDR3 bases: TGTGCCAGCAGCCTAACAGGGACTAGCGGGGGGAGCTCCTACAATGAGCAGTTCTTC. This encodes CASSLTGTSGGSSYNEQFF.

The J gene is TRBJ2-6, the V gene TRBV9; tentatively, D is TRBD1 (5 bases). With 5 bases removed from V and 0 bases from J, the gap between germline ends came to 12 bases. CDR1 and CDR2 from the germline V gene are SGDLS and YYNGEE. The CDR3 covers 16 residues. CDR3 in amino acids: CASSESGISGANVLTF. For the CDR3, the DNA is TGTGCCAGCAGTGAATCAGGGATCTCTGGGGCCAACGTCCTGACTTTC. Full variable domain (missing parts from reference TRBV9 and TRBJ2-6): DSGVTQTPKHLITATGQRVTLRCSPRSGDLSVYWYQQSLDQGLQFLIQYYNGEERAKGNILERFSAQQFPDLHSELNLSSLELGDSALYFCASSESGISGANVLTFGAGSRLTVL.

The rearrangement uses TRBV6-1 and TRBJ1-1; TRBD1 is a possible D gene (5 bases). There are 13 residues in the CDR3. Trimming pared 3 bases from V and 4 bases from J, leaving 9 bases between. Germline V gene sequence: CDR1 MNHNS, CDR2 SASEGT. The CDR3 protein is CASSDRVATEAFF. CDR3 in DNA: TGTGCCAGCAGTGACAGGGTGGCCACTGAAGCTTTCTTT.

The chain has TRBV5-1 and TRBJ1-5; D remains ambiguous. CDR3 length equals 15 residues. V lost 5 bases to trimming and J lost 4 bases, with 16 bases between them. Germline assignment: CDR1 SGHRS and CDR2 YFSETQ. The CDR3 here is CASRPGPEGNQPQHF. The CDR3 DNA reads TGCGCCAGCAGGCCGGGTCCCGAGGGAAATCAGCCCCAGCATTTT.

The chain has TRBV4-3 and TRBJ2-1, with 7 bases matching TRBD2. In germline, CDR1 is LGHNA, CDR2 YSLEER. This CDR3 has 15 residues. Unmatched junction bases numbered 4, after V lost 0 bases and J lost 5 bases. The CDR3, as DNA: TGCGCCAGCAGCCAAGATCCAAGCGGGAACAATGAGCAGTTCTTC. Encoded protein: CASSQDPSGNNEQFF.

V usage is TRBV5-1 and J usage is TRBJ1-2; D unclear. V was pared by 0 bases and J by 6 bases, with 6 bases between. This CDR3 comprises 12 residues. Germline assignment: CDR1 SGHRS and CDR2 YFSETQ. The CDR3 DNA sequence: TGCGCCAGCAGCTTGGACCGCGATGGCTACACCTTC. Residues: CASSLDRDGYTF. The whole variable domain, filled in from reference TRBV5-1 and TRBJ1-2, reads KAGVTQTPRYLIKTRGQQVTLSCSPISGHRSVSWYQQTPGQGLQFLFEYFSETQRNKGNFPGRFSGRQFSNSRSEMNVSTLELGDSALYLCASSLDRDGYTFGSGTRLTVV.

The J gene is TRBJ1-1, the V gene TRBV10-1; tentative D call: TRBD1 (6 bases). Germline V gene data show CDR1 as WNHNN and CDR2 as SYGVQD (reference sequence). The germline V and J ends were trimmed by 0 bases and 4 bases, with 12 bases remaining between them. The CDR3 runs to 15 residues. The CDR3 loop reads CASSESRGRGTEAFF. The CDR3 DNA sequence: TGCGCCAGCAGTGAGTCAAGGGGCAGGGGCACTGAAGCTTTCTTT.

The chain couples TRBV5-6 to TRBJ2-1, with D hard to call. CDR3 size: 12 residues. The ends were cut back, 1 base at V and 8 bases at J, with 7 bases in the middle. Germline CDR1 is SGHDT and CDR2 is YYEEEE. The CDR3 is CASSLSGYEQFF. Here the CDR3 DNA reads TGTGCCAGCAGCTTGAGTGGGTATGAGCAGTTCTTC.

The J gene is TRBJ1-5, the V gene TRBV19; D not certain. CDR1 is LNHDA and CDR2 is SQIVND in the germline V gene (reference sequence). V shed 3 bases and J shed 2 bases, with 2 bases lying between them. This CDR3 region has 12 residues. The CDR3 region is CASSIGNQPQHF. The CDR3, as DNA: TGTGCCAGTAGTATTGGCAATCAGCCCCAGCATTTT.

The chain employs TRBV4-1 and TRBJ1-3, with D unresolved. This CDR3 is built from 14 residues. Deletions cut 2 bases from V and 0 bases from J, with 5 bases between. Germline CDR1 and CDR2: MGHRA and YSYEKL. CDR3 coding DNA: TGCGCCAGCAGCCAACCTAGCTCTGGAAACACCATATATTTT. This gives the protein CASSQPSSGNTIYF.

V is TRBV27 and J is TRBJ1-5; maybe TRBD1 (6 bases). CDR1 and CDR2 (germline): MNHEY, SMNVEV (reference sequence). Between the trimmed V and J ends, which lost 0 bases and 4 bases, there was a span of 16 bases. This CDR3 has 17 residues. CDR3 DNA sequence: TGTGCCAGCAGTTTATCCCCTAACAGGGCCGGAAATCAGCCCCAGCATTTT. Protein product: CASSLSPNRAGNQPQHF.